A selection of T cell receptor beta chains follows, all from one sample in a study of T-cell memory formation after mild COVID-19. TCRdb redid the calling of the 5' RACE reads with MiXCR, one entry per CDR3 protein. This table holds under 550,000 distinct CDR3 sequences, approximately 19% found once. The sample comprised PBMCs or a T cell subset sorted from them (not recorded which). All receptors derive from a man between 18 and 35 years old who had mild COVID-19 (a few samples of this study predate the infection). Cell type and time point are not known. Both conserved end residues are part of each CDR3. The D gene is left open where the match is weak. Expanded clones are given a class, and other clones once, few, many or no size at all.

clone_size	v_call	j_call	d_call	cdr3_nt	cdr3_aa
-	TRBV30	TRBJ2-5	-	TGTGCCGCGCACCCGGGCCAGGGACAAGAGACCCAGTACTTC	CAAHPGQGQETQYF
few	TRBV10-2	TRBJ1-1	-	TGCGCCAGCAGCAACGCGGGTTCGAACACTGAAGCTTTCTTT	CASSNAGSNTEAFF
few	TRBV7-6	TRBJ2-3	TRBD2	TGTGCCAGCAGCCGGGGAGCGGGGGGGCTTGATACGCAGTATTTT	CASSRGAGGLDTQYF
few	TRBV7-2	TRBJ2-1	TRBD1	TGTGCCAGCAGCTTTTACCGGGACAGGGGTCGTAATGAGCAGTTCTTC	CASSFYRDRGRNEQFF
few	TRBV5-6	TRBJ1-1	-	TGTGCCAGCAGCTTGCGGGAGGCTGCCCTTGAAGCTTTCTTT	CASSLREAALEAFF
-	TRBV3-1	TRBJ2-5	TRBD1	TGTGCCAGCACCCGGGACAGGGGGCTCGGGGAGACCCAGTACTTC	CASTRDRGLGETQYF
-	TRBV10-1	TRBJ2-5	-	TGCGCCAGAAGTGATGGAAACCAAGAGACACAGTACTTC	CARSDGNQETQYF
-	TRBV29-1	TRBJ2-5	-	TGCAGCGTTGGGTTAGAGACCCAGTACTTC	CSVGLETQYF
-	TRBV29-1	TRBJ1-5	-	TGCAGCGTCCACGGGAAGGTGGGATTTTGGAATCAGCCCCAGCATTTT	CSVHGKVGFWNQPQHF
many	TRBV5-1	TRBJ2-1	-	TGCGCCAGCAGCCGGGACTTGAGCTCCTACAATGAGCAGTTCTTC	CASSRDLSSYNEQFF
many	TRBV20-1	TRBJ1-5	-	TGCAGTGCTTCACAGGGTCCGGGCCAGCCCCAGCATTTT	CSASQGPGQPQHF
few	TRBV12-3/TRBV12-4	TRBJ2-1	-	TGTGCCAGCAGTTTCAAGGGGGACCGAGATGAGCAGTTCTTC	CASSFKGDRDEQFF
few	TRBV20-1	TRBJ1-1	TRBD1	TGCAGTGCTAGAGATGCCGGGACAGGGGACGAAGGGGCTTTCTTT	CSARDAGTGDEGAFF
few	TRBV6-5	TRBJ2-5	-	TGTGCCAGCAGTTACTCCCCCGGACTTGAAGAGACCCAGTACTTC	CASSYSPGLEETQYF
few	TRBV6-5	TRBJ1-6	-	TGTGCCAGCAGTTACTCGATCCTCGACCTCCCGCCCCTCCACTTT	CASSYSILDLPPLHF
few	TRBV7-8	TRBJ2-1	-	TGTGCCAGCAGCCCTCCAGACAGGCAAATAAGCTCCTACAATGAGCAGTTCTTC	CASSPPDRQISSYNEQFF
many	TRBV11-2	TRBJ2-1	-	TGTGCCAGCAGCCCTCCGGGCCTTCCAGAGGTCAATGAGCAGTTCTTC	CASSPPGLPEVNEQFF
few	TRBV10-3	TRBJ1-1	-	TGTGCCATCAGTGAAGGAAGGCAGAACACTGAAGCTTTCTTT	CAISEGRQNTEAFF
-	TRBV7-9	TRBJ1-1	TRBD1	TGTGCCAGCAGCCCTCGGACAGGCCCTAAGACTGAAGCTTTCTTT	CASSPRTGPKTEAFF
-	TRBV5-1	TRBJ1-1	TRBD1	TGCGCCAGCAGCAGGGCATCAGGGGGCACTGAAGCTTTCTTT	CASSRASGGTEAFF
many	TRBV5-4	TRBJ2-5	TRBD2	TGTGCCAGCAGCTTGGGGGGACTAGCGGGGGCCGGGGAGACCCAGTACTTC	CASSLGGLAGAGETQYF
-	TRBV9	TRBJ2-3	TRBD2	TGTGCCAGCAGCCTCCAGCGGGGGGGCCTCACAGATACGCAGTATTTT	CASSLQRGGLTDTQYF
-	TRBV7-9	TRBJ1-1	-	TGTGCCAGCAGCTTATTGGCCTCTGGGGGGCGAGCTTTCTTT	CASSLLASGGRAFF
few	TRBV2	TRBJ2-7	-	TGTGCCACCAGGAGATGGGGCGGGTACGAGCAGTACTTC	CATRRWGGYEQYF
many	TRBV7-2	TRBJ2-1	-	TGTGCCAGCAGCTCAGCGCCGTTCTTC	CASSSAPFF
-	TRBV10-2	TRBJ1-2	-	TGCGCCAGCAGAGGGGTAAACTATGGCTACACCTTC	CASRGVNYGYTF